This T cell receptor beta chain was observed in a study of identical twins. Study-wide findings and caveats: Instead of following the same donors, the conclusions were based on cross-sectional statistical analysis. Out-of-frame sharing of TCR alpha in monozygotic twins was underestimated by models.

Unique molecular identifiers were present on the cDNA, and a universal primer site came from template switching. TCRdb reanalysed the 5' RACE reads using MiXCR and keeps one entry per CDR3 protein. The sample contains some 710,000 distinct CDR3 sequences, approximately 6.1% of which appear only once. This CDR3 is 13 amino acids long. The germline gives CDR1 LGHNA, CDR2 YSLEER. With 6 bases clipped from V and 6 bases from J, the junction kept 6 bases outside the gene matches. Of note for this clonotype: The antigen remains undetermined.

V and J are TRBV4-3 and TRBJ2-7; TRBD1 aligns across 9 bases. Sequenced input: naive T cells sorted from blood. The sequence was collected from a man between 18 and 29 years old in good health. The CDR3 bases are TGCGCCAGCAGAGGGACAGGGAGGTGCGAGCAGTACTTC. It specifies CASRGTGRCEQYF.